This T cell receptor (beta chain) originates from a study of shared clonotypes between healthy human individuals. A note on this clone: Its antigen is unidentified.

Using immunoSEQ multiplex PCR, the repertoire was profiled, and TCRdb retains in-frame clones only, with some absent. In the table there are millions of clones, approximately 94% of which are singletons. Broader study findings: Clonotypes shared by all four sorted-subset donors had higher generation probabilities than non-shared clonotypes.

V lost 2 bases, J lost 6 bases, and 16 bases lay in between. This CDR3 contains 15 residues. CDR1 and CDR2 (germline): MNHEY, SVGAGI. The clonotype was recovered from a man between 18 and 29 years old in good health. The sample taken for sequencing was naive CD4+ T cells sorted from blood. Stated subset: CD45RA+ positively selected. The V and J genes are TRBV6-5 and TRBJ1-1; a weak D match, TRBD1 (6 bases). DNA of the CDR3: TGTGCCAGCAGTTACGCCACAGGGTCGACCGCTGAAGCTTTCTTT. This gives the protein CASSYATGSTAEAFF.